Listed here are 15 T cell receptor beta chains from one sample, sequenced in a study of T cell responses to AZD1222 COVID-19 vaccine. Assay used: immunoSEQ multiplex PCR; TCRdb lists only in-frame clones, some missing. The table has about 160,000 clones, about nine tenths seen once. This specimen was peripheral blood, taken on day 0 of AZD1222 vaccination. These receptors all stem from an adult in good health.

The rearrangement links TRBV4-3 to TRBJ1-3; the D gene is possibly TRBD1 (6 bases). With 1 base removed from V and 0 bases from J, the gap between germline ends came to 16 bases. The CDR3 is made up of 18 amino acids. Per germline, CDR1 LGHNA and CDR2 YSLEER. In DNA form, the CDR3 reads TGCGCCAGCAGCCAAGTCTACCCGGGGGCCAACTCTGGAAACACCATATATTTT. Translation gives CASSQVYPGANSGNTIYF.

In this sample, this clone turned up once. The chain has TRBV4-3 and TRBJ1-1; D is possibly TRBD1 (5 bases). The CDR3 loop spans 16 amino acids. V lost 0 bases to trimming and J lost 0 bases, with 11 bases between them. In germline, CDR1 is LGHNA, CDR2 YSLEER. CDR3: CASSQDGAGLNTEAFF. CDR3 bases: TGCGCCAGCAGCCAAGATGGGGCAGGACTGAACACTGAAGCTTTCTTT.

This chain uses TRBV12-3 or TRBV12-4 with TRBJ2-5; D assignment may be TRBD1 or TRBD2 (5 bases each). V lost 3 bases to trimming and J lost 3 bases, with 8 bases between them. The CDR3 runs 13 residues. The CDR3 DNA is TGTGCCAGCAGTTTTGGGACGGAAGAGACCCAGTACTTC. Encoded protein: CASSFGTEETQYF.

There are a few counts of this clone. The chain links TRBV6-4 to TRBJ2-3, with 9 bases fitting TRBD2. The CDR3 consists of 14 residues. Germline assignment: CDR1 MRHNA and CDR2 SNTAGT. V trimming: 4 bases; J trimming: 1 base; junction bases outside the gene matches: 0. CDR3 region: CASSVAGGTDTQYF. In DNA, the CDR3 is TGTGCCAGCAGTGTAGCGGGGGGCACAGATACGCAGTATTTT.

V gene TRBV19 combines with J gene TRBJ1-1; D possibly corresponds to TRBD1 (5 bases). This CDR3 has 13 residues. Germline CDR1 and CDR2: LNHDA and SQIVND (reference sequence). Between the trimmed V and J ends, which lost 6 bases and 2 bases, there was a span of 10 bases. CDR3 bases: TGTGCCAGTAGGAAGACAGCAAACACTGAAGCTTTCTTT. Translating it yields CASRKTANTEAFF.

The chain uses TRBV27 and TRBJ1-6, with D hard to call. The CDR3 runs to 17 residues. V dropped 3 bases and J dropped 0 bases, with 12 bases sitting between them. CDR1 and CDR2 from the germline V gene are MNHEY and SMNVEV (reference sequence). The CDR3 DNA reads TGTGCCAGCAGTTTTGCGATGAGGAGCTCCTATAATTCACCCCTCCACTTT. Amino acid sequence: CASSFAMRSSYNSPLHF.

This clone has just one count. The gene calls are TRBV4-1 and TRBJ2-1, with D tentatively TRBD2 (7 bases). V gave up 0 bases and J gave up 9 bases, with 27 bases separating them. The germline CDR1 and CDR2 sequences are MGHRA and YSYEKL. This CDR3 comprises 19 residues. The CDR3 DNA reads TGCGCCAGCAGCCAAGAGTGGGGCGGTGGGGGGGCCTTTCCAACTGAGCAGTTCTTC. Its protein product is CASSQEWGGGGAFPTEQFF.

The chain couples TRBV28 to TRBJ1-1, with D possibly matching TRBD1 (5 bases). Trimming shortened V by 6 bases and J by 8 bases, and 16 bases separated the two germline ends. Germline CDR1 is MDHEN and CDR2 is SYDVKM. The CDR3 is 13 residues long. This CDR3 is CASSRGGWEEAFF. CDR3 nucleotide sequence: TGTGCCAGCAGCCGGGGGGGTTGGGAGGAAGCTTTCTTT.

The J gene is TRBJ1-2, the V gene TRBV7-8, with no clear D. The CDR3 spans 15 residues. Germline V gene lookup returns CDR1 SGHVS and CDR2 FQNEAQ. The V end was cut by 2 bases, the J end by 1 base, with 11 bases between. The CDR3 DNA sequence: TGTGCCAGCAGCTTAAGTAGGCAACTTAACTATGGCTACACCTTC. Residues: CASSLSRQLNYGYTF.

CDR3 coding DNA: TGTGCCAGCCAGGGAAGGCGGACGAATCAGCCCCAGCATTTT. Its protein product is CASQGRRTNQPQHF. The chain couples TRBV19 to TRBJ1-5; possibly TRBD1 for D (5 bases). The V end lost 9 bases, the J end lost 4 bases, and 16 bases lay between the germline ends. The germline CDR1 and CDR2 sequences are LNHDA and SQIVND (reference sequence). This CDR3 is 14 amino acids long.

The rearrangement uses TRBV30 and TRBJ1-1; D ambiguous. This CDR3 has 14 residues. Germline V lookup: CDR1 GTSNPN, CDR2 SVGIG (reference sequence). Trimming pared 0 bases from V and 1 base from J, leaving 9 bases between. The CDR3 spells CAWSVREGNTEAFF. The CDR3 region has the DNA TGTGCCTGGAGTGTAAGGGAGGGGAACACTGAAGCTTTCTTT.

This chain uses TRBV6-1 with TRBJ2-2; D tentatively reads TRBD1 or TRBD2 (5 bases each). The CDR3 loop spans 15 amino acids. From germline, CDR1 is MNHNS and CDR2 SASEGT. V gave up 2 bases and J gave up 4 bases, with 11 bases separating them. CDR3 protein: CASSERLGGTGELFF. DNA of the CDR3: TGTGCCAGCAGTGAAAGGCTTGGGGGCACCGGGGAGCTGTTTTTT.

This chain connects TRBV5-1 to TRBJ2-4; weak D call: TRBD1 (5 bases). The CDR3 totals 17 residues. Trimming stripped 4 bases from V and 8 bases from J, with 25 bases between. The germline CDR1 and CDR2 sequences are SGHRS and YFSETQ. The CDR3 loop is CASSPVGWGQGDDIQYF. CDR3 sequence (DNA): TGCGCCAGCAGCCCGGTAGGGTGGGGCCAGGGTGACGACATTCAGTACTTC.

To note about this clone: Other DNA sequences from this sample encode an identical CDR3 as well. The chain uses TRBV14 and TRBJ1-2; 10 bases line up with TRBD1. This CDR3 is built from 14 residues. The germline V gene has CDR1 SGHDN and CDR2 FVKESK. The V segment lost 1 base and the J segment 7 bases; nucleotides outside the gene matches: 3. As DNA, the CDR3 is TGTGCCAGCAGCCAAGTGGGACAGGGGTCTGGCTACACCTTC. Translating it yields CASSQVGQGSGYTF.

As regards this clone: This sample includes further DNA sequences coding for the same CDR3. The chain combines TRBV12-3 or TRBV12-4 with TRBJ2-7, with TRBD2 as a possible D gene (6 bases). V gave up 8 bases and J gave up 1 base, with 9 bases separating them. This CDR3 comprises 12 residues. This CDR3 reads CASSSESYEQYF. In DNA form, the CDR3 reads TGTGCCAGCTCTAGCGAATCCTACGAGCAGTACTTC.